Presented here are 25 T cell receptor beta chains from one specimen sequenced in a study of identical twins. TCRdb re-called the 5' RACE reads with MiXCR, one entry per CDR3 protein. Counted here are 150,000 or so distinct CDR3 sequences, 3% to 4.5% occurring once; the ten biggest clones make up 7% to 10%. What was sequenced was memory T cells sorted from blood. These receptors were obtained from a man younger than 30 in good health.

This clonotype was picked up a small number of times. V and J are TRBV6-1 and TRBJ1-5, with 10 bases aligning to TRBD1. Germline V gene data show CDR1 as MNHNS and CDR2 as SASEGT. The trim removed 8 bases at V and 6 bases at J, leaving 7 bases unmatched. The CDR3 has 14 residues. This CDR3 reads CASFETGGFQPQHF. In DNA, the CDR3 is TGTGCCAGCTTCGAGACAGGGGGCTTTCAGCCCCAGCATTTT.

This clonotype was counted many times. The CDR3 region has the DNA TGTGCCAGCACCCTCTTTGCCCCTAGCGGGGGATACAATGAGCAGTTCTTC. It encodes CASTLFAPSGGYNEQFF. The rearrangement uses TRBV27 and TRBJ2-1; 10 positions agree with TRBD2. This CDR3 has 17 residues. Germline V gene data show CDR1 as MNHEY and CDR2 as SMNVEV (reference sequence). V shed 7 bases, J shed 4 bases, and the junction held 13 bases outside the gene matches.

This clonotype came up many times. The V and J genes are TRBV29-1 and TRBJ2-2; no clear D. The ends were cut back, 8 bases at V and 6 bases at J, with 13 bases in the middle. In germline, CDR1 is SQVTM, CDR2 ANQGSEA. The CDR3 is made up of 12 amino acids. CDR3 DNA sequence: TGCAGCTCACTCACCGAAGCCGGGGAGCTGTTTTTT. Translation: CSSLTEAGELFF.

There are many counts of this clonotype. The CDR3 reads CASSPRRGSEQYF. The CDR3 DNA follows: TGTGCCAGCAGTCCCCGACGGGGTTCCGAGCAGTACTTC. The gene calls are TRBV28 and TRBJ2-7; D might be TRBD2 (5 bases). V lost 5 bases and J 6 bases, leaving 14 bases between the germline ends. The CDR3 totals 13 residues. Germline CDR1 MDHEN, CDR2 SYDVKM.

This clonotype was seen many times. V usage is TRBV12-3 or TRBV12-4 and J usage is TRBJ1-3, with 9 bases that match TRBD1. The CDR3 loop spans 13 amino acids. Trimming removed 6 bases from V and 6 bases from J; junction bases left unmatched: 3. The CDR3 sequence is CASRRTGANTIYF. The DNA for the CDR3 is TGTGCCAGCAGAAGGACAGGGGCAAACACCATATATTTT.

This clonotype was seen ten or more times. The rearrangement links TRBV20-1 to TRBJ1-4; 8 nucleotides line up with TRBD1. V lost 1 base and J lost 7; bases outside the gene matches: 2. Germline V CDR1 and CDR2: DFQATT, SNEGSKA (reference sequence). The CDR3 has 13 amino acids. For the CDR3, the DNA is TGCAGTGCTAGAGGCAGGGGGCGTGAAAAACTGTTTTTT. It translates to CSARGRGREKLFF.

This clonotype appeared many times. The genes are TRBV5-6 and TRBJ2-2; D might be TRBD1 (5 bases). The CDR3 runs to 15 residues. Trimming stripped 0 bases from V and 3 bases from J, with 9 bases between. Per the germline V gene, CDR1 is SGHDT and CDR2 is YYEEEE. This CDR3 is CASSLGTRDTGELFF. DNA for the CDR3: TGTGCCAGCAGCTTGGGGACCAGGGACACCGGGGAGCTGTTTTTT.

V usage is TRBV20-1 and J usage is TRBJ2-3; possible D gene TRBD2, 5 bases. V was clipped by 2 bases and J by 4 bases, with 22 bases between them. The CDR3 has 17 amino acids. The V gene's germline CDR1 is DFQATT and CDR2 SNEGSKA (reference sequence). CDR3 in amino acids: CSARSAGLPGRPDTQYF. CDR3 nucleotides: TGCAGTGCTAGAAGTGCGGGCCTCCCAGGTCGCCCAGATACGCAGTATTTT.

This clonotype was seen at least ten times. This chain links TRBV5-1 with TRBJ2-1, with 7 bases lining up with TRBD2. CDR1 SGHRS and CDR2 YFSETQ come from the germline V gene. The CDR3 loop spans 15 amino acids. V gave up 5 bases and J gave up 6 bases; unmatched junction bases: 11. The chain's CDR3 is CASSLQRASGNEQFF. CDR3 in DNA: TGCGCCAGCAGTCTCCAAAGGGCTAGCGGCAATGAGCAGTTCTTC.

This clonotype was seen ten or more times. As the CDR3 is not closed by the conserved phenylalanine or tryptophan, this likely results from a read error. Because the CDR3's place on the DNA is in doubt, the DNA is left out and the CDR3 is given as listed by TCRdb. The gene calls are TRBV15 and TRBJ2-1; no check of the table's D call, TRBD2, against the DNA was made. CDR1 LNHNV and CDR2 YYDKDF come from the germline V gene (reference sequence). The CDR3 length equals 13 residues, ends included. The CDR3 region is CATSRGGGDGFEV.

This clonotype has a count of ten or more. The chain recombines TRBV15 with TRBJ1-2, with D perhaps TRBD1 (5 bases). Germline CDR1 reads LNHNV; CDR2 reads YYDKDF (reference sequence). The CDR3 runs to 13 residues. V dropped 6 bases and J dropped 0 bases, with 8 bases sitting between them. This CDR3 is CATRDTANYGYTF. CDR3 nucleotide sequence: TGTGCCACCAGGGACACCGCTAACTATGGCTACACCTTC.

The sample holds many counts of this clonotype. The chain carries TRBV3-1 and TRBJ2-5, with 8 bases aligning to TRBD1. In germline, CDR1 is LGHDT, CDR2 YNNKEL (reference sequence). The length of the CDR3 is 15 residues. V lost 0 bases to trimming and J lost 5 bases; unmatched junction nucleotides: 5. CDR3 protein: CASSQDLNRGETQYF. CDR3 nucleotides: TGTGCCAGCAGCCAAGATCTGAACAGGGGGGAGACCCAGTACTTC.

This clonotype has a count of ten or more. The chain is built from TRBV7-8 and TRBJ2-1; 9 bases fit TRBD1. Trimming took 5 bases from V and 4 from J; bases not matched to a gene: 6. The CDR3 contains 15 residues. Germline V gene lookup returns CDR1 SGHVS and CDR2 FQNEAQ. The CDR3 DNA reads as TGTGCCAGCAGCACCTACAGGGGGCTTTACAATGAGCAGTTCTTC. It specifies CASSTYRGLYNEQFF.

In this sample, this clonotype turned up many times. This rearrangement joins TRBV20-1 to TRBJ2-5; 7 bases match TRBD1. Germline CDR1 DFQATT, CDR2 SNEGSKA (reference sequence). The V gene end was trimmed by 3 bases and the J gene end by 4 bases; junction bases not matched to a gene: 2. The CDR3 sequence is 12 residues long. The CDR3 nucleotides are TGCAGTGCTAGCCGACAGGGAGAGACCCAGTACTTC. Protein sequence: CSASRQGETQYF.

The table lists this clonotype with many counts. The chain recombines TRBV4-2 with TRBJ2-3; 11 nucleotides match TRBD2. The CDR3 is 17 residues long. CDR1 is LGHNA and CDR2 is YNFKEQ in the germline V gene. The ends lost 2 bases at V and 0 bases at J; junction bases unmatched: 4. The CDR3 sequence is CASSQTGTSGSTDTQYF. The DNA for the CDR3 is TGTGCCAGCAGCCAAACCGGGACTAGCGGTAGCACAGATACGCAGTATTTT.

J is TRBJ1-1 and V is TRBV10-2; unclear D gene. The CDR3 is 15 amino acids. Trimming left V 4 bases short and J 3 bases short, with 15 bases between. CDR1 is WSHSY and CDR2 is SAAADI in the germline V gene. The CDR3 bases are TGCGCCAGCAGTGGGGCCATTGCCTGGGACACTGAAGCTTTCTTT. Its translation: CASSGAIAWDTEAFF.

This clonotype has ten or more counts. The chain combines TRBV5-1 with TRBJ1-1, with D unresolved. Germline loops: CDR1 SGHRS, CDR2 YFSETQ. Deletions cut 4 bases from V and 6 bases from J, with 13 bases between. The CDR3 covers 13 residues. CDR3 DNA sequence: TGCGCCAGCAGCCACTCGGTGAGCGCTGAAGCTTTCTTT. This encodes CASSHSVSAEAFF.

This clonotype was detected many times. This CDR3 reads CASSLGDRADTQYF. The CDR3 coding sequence is TGCGCCAGCAGCTTGGGGGACCGGGCAGATACGCAGTATTTT. V is TRBV5-1 and J is TRBJ2-3; D may be TRBD1 or TRBD2 (5 bases each). The CDR3 totals 14 residues. Trimming took off 0 bases at V and 4 bases at J, with 9 bases between the two ends. Germline lookup yields CDR1 SGHRS and CDR2 YFSETQ.

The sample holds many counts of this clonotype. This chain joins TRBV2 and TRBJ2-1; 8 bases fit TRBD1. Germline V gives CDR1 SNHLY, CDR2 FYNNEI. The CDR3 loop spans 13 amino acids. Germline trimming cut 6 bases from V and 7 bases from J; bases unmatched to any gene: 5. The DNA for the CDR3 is TGTGCCAGCAGACTGACAGGGGATAATGAGCAGTTCTTC. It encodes CASRLTGDNEQFF.

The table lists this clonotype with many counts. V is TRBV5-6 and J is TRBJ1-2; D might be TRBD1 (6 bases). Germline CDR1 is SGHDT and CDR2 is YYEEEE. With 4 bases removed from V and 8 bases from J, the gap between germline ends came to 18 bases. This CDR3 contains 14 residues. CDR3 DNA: TGTGCCAGCAGCGCGGGACATGCCCTAATGGGCTACACCTTC. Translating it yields CASSAGHALMGYTF.

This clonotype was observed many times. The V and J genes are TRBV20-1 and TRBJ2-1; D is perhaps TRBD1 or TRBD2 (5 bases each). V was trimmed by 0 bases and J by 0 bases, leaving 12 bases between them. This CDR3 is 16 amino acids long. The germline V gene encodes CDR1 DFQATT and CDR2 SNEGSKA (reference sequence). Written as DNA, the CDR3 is TGCAGTGCTAGAGATCCGGGACGCAGCTCCTACAATGAGCAGTTCTTC. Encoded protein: CSARDPGRSSYNEQFF.

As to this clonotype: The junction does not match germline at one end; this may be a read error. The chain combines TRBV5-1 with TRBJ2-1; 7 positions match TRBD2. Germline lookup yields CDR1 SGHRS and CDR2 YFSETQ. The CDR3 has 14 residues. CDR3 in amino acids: CASRLGGEYDEQFF. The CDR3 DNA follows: TGCGCCAGCAGGTTGGGGGGGGAATATGATGAGCAGTTCTTC.

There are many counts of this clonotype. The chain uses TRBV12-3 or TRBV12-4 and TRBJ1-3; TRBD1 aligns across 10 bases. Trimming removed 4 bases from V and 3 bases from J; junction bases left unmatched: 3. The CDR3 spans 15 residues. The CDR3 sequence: CASSWGQGNGNTIYF. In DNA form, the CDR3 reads TGTGCCAGCAGTTGGGGACAGGGGAATGGAAACACCATATATTTT.

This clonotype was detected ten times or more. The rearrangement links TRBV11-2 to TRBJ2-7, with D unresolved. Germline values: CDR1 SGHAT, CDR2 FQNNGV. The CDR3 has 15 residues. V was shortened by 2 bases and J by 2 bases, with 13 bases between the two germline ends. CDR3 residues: CASSLTDGITYEQYF. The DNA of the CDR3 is TGTGCCAGCAGCTTAACCGACGGAATAACCTACGAGCAGTACTTC. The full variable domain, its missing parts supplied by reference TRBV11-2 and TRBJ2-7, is EAGVAQSPRYKIIEKRQSVAFWCNPISGHATLYWYQQILGQGPKLLIQFQNNGVVDDSQLPKDRFSAERLKGVDSTLKIQPAKLEDSAVYLCASSLTDGITYEQYFGPGTRLTVT.

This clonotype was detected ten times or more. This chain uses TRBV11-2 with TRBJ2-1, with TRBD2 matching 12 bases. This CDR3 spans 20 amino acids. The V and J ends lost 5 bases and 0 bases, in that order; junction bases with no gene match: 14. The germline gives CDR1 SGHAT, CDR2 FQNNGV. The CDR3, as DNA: TGTGCCAGCAGCGAAGGTTCGGGACTAGCGGGTCAACCCTCCTACAATGAGCAGTTCTTC. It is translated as CASSEGSGLAGQPSYNEQFF.